This T cell receptor beta chain was identified during a study of control samples from healthy donors and cancer patients. The germline V gene encodes CDR1 KGHDR and CDR2 SFDVKD. V was cut by 3 bases and J by 6 bases, with 13 bases left in between. The CDR3 runs to 14 residues. Data came from immunoSEQ multiplex PCR; TCRdb stores just in-frame clones and leaves some out. The top ten hold roughly 2% of the sample, which has about 98,000 clones, around 82% seen once. The TCR sequence derives from a man aged 55 to 70 in good health. Source material: blood. The chain has TRBV24-1 and TRBJ1-2; D possibly corresponds to TRBD1 (6 bases). This CDR3 reads CATSDRGATDGYTF. The CDR3 nucleotides read TGTGCCACCAGTGATAGGGGGGCCACGGATGGCTACACCTTC.